This T cell receptor beta chain was sequenced in a study of cytomegalovirus exposure and HLA in healthy donors. Study-wide results and caveats: An analysis done earlier found most TCR beta V segments productive about 87% or about 30% of the time. Generally TCR sequences proved uncommon, though certain public TCRs appeared in numerous donors.

Primers included in the PCR were 60 Vbeta and 13 Jbeta primers. Repertoires were generated with immunoSEQ multiplex PCR, while TCRdb's copy carries only in-frame clones and drops some. There are about 160,000 clones in the sample; around 80% occur only once, and less than 3% lies in the top ten. As concerns this clone: Its target is unknown.

The TCR was taken from a female donor in good health and CMV-seronegative. The sample was PBMCs.

CDR3 coding DNA: TGTGCCAGCGGGGCAGCGGGGCAACGCGGTGAGCAGTTCTTC. Its protein is CASGAAGQRGEQFF. This rearrangement joins TRBV18 to TRBJ2-1; 7 nucleotides line up with TRBD2. The germline gives CDR1 KGHSH, CDR2 LQKENI. Trimming at V came to 8 bases and at J to 9 bases, leaving 13 bases not matched to a gene. This CDR3 is built from 14 residues.